This TCR beta chain was found in a study of blood T cell repertoires in COVID-19. Per the study methods: From reference gene primer amplification, estimates of nucleated cell counts were derived. Sequencing used immunoSEQ multiplex PCR; TCRdb keeps in-frame clones, though not all of them. V, J and clone size are taken as reported in that table, and D and trimming were inferred from the DNA itself. Here the sample spans roughly 120,000 clones, about four fifths being singletons. Germline V lookup: CDR1 LNHDA, CDR2 SQIVND (reference sequence). V lost 7 bases to trimming and J lost 7 bases, with 13 bases between them. This CDR3 comprises 12 residues.

The receptor was isolated from a woman aged 55-69 years with acute or convalescent COVID-19. The chain carries TRBV19 and TRBJ1-1; no definite D call. Specimen: peripheral blood. The CDR3: CASTPSGIEAFF. CDR3 DNA sequence: TGTGCCAGTACCCCGTCGGGGATTGAAGCTTTCTTT.